This TCR beta chain derives from a study of T-cell reconstitution after alpha-beta-depleted transplantation in children. It was with unique molecular identifiers that the TCRbeta library was prepared. Using its own MiXCR run on the PCR reads, TCRdb lists one record per CDR3 protein. The repertoire holds roughly 220,000 distinct CDR3 sequences, with approximately 12% as singletons. In this sample, this clonotype turned up many times. Germline CDR1 and CDR2: SNHLY and FYNNEI. With 4 bases clipped from V and 3 bases from J, the junction kept 5 bases outside the gene matches. The CDR3 is 15 residues long.

J is TRBJ1-3 and V is TRBV2; 8 bases agree with TRBD1. Source: PBMCs from the stem cell graft donor, taken from the stem cell graft. This TCR derives from a human donor who donated a stem cell graft to a child with acute lymphoblastic leukemia. The CDR3 nucleotides are TGTGCCAGCAGTGTGGACAGGGCCAGTGGAAACACCATATATTTT. This translates into CASSVDRASGNTIYF.